This T cell receptor (beta chain) was sequenced for a study of blood T cell repertoires in COVID-19. Generated by immunoSEQ multiplex PCR, the TCRdb table keeps only in-frame clones and is missing some. Seen here are hundreds of thousands of clones, about 82% observed once, and the top ten hold roughly 5%. Germline CDR1 reads MNHEY; CDR2 reads SVGAGI. Trimming shortened V by 10 bases and J by 5 bases, and 21 bases separated the two germline ends. The CDR3 loop spans 14 amino acids. The chain is built from TRBV6-5 and TRBJ2-7; tentatively, D is TRBD1 (7 bases). The origin of this receptor is a man in his fifties or sixties with active or convalescent COVID-19. Sequencing was performed on peripheral blood. The DNA for the CDR3 is TGTGCCACCAGGGGGTCAGGAGGGGTCCACGAGCAGTACTTC. Translating it yields CATRGSGGVHEQYF.